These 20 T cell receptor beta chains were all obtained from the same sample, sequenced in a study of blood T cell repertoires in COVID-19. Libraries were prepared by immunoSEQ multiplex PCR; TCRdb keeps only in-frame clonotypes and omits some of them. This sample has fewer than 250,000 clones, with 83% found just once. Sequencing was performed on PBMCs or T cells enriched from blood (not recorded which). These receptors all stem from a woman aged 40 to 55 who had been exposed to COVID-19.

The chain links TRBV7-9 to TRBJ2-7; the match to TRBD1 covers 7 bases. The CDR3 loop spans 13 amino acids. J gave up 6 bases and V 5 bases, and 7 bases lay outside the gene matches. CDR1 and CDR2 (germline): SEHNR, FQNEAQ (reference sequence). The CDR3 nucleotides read TGTGCCAGCAGCCGACAGGGTCAGGGCGAGCAGTACTTC. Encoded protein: CASSRQGQGEQYF.

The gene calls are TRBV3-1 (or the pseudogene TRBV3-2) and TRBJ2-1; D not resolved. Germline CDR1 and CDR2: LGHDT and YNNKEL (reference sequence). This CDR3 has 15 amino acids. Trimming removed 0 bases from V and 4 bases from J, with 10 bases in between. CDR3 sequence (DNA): TGTGCCAGCAGCCAAGATCTACCCTTATACAATGAGCAGTTCTTC. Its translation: CASSQDLPLYNEQFF.

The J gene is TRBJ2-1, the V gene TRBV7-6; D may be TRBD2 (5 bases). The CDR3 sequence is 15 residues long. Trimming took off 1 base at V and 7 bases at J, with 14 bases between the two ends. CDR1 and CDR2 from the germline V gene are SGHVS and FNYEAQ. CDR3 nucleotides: TGTGCCAGCAGCTTAGGTTCGGGCTGGGAGAATGAGCAGTTCTTC. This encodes CASSLGSGWENEQFF.

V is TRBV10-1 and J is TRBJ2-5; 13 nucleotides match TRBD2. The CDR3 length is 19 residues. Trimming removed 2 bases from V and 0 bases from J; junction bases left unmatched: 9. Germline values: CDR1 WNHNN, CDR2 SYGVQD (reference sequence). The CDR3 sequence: CASSEPGTSGEMYQETQYF. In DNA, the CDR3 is TGCGCCAGCAGTGAGCCAGGGACTAGCGGGGAAATGTACCAAGAGACCCAGTACTTC.

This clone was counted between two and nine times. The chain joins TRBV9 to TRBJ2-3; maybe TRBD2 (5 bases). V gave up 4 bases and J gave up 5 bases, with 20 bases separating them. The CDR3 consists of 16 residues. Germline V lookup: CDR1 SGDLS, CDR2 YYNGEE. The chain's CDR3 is CASSPGPLEVGDTQYF. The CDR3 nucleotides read TGTGCCAGCAGCCCCGGACCACTAGAAGTTGGAGATACGCAGTATTTT.

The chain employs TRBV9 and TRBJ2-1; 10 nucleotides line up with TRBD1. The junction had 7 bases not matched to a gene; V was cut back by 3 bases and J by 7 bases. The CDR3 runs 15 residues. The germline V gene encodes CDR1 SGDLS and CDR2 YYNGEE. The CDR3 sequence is CASSDRTGGSNEQFF. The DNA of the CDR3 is TGTGCCAGCAGCGACAGGACAGGGGGGTCGAATGAGCAGTTCTTC.

The CDR3 protein is CAIRAVGDNYGYTF. The CDR3 DNA reads as TGTGCCATCAGGGCGGTAGGGGATAACTATGGCTACACCTTC. The genes are TRBV10-3 and TRBJ1-2; a weak D match, TRBD1 (5 bases). This CDR3 region has 14 residues. Germline CDR1 ENHRY, CDR2 SYGVKD. Between the trimmed V and J ends, which lost 6 bases and 1 base, there was a span of 12 bases.

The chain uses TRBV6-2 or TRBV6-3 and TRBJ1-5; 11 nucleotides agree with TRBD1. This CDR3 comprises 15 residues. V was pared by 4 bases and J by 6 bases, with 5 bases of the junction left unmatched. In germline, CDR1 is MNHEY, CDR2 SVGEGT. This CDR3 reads CASSWTGGAGQPQHF. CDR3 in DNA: TGTGCCAGCAGTTGGACAGGGGGCGCAGGTCAGCCCCAGCATTTT.

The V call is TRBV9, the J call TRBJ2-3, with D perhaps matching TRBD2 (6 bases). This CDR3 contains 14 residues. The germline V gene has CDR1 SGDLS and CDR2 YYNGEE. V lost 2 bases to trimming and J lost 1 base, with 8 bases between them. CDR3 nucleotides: TGTGCCAGCAGCGTTTCTAGCGGCACAGATACGCAGTATTTT. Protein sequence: CASSVSSGTDTQYF.

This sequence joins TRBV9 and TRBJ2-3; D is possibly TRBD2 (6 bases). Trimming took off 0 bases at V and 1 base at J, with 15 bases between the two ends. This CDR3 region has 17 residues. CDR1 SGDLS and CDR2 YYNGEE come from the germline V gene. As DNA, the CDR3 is TGTGCCAGCAGCGTAGGCCCGGGGTTAGCGGGCACAGATACGCAGTATTTT. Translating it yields CASSVGPGLAGTDTQYF. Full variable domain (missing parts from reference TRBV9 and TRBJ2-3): DSGVTQTPKHLITATGQRVTLRCSPRSGDLSVYWYQQSLDQGLQFLIQYYNGEERAKGNILERFSAQQFPDLHSELNLSSLELGDSALYFCASSVGPGLAGTDTQYFGPGTRLTVL.

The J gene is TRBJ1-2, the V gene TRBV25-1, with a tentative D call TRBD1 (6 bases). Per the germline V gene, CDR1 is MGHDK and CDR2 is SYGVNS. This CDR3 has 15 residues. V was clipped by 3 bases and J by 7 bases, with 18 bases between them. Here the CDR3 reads CASSDTGGGLAGYTF. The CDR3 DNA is TGTGCCAGCAGTGACACCGGGGGGGGGCTCGCTGGCTACACCTTC.

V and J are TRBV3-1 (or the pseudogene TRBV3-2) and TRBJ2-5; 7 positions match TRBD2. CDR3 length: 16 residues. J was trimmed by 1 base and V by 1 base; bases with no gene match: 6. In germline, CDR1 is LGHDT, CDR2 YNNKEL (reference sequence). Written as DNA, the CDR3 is TGTGCCAGCAGCCAAGGTACTAGCGCCTTCCAAGAGACCCAGTACTTC. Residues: CASSQGTSAFQETQYF.

The CDR3, as DNA: TGCGCCAGCAGCCAAGGTGGCAGTCAAGAGACCCAGTACTTC. Amino acid sequence: CASSQGGSQETQYF. The genes are TRBV4-1 and TRBJ2-5, with unresolved D. The germline gives CDR1 MGHRA, CDR2 YSYEKL. This CDR3 comprises 14 residues. V was pared by 1 base and J by 2 bases, with 8 bases between.

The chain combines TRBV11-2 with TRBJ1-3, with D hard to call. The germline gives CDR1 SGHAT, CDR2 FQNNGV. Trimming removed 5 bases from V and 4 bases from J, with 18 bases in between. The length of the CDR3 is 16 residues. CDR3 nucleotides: TGTGCCAGCAGCACCCAGATCGCTCTCGGGGGAAACACCATATATTTT. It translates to CASSTQIALGGNTIYF.

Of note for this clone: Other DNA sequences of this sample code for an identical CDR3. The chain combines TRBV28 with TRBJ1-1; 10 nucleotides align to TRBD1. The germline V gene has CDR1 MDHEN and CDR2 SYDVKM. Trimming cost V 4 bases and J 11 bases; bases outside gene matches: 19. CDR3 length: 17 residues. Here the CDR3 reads CASSSDRGLKARNMAFF. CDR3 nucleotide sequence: TGTGCCAGCAGTTCAGACAGGGGGCTGAAGGCTCGGAATATGGCTTTCTTT.

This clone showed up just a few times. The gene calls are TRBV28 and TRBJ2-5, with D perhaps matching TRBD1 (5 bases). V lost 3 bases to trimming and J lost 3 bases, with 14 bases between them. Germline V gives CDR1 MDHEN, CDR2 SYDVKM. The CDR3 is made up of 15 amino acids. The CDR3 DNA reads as TGTGCCAGCAGTTTTTCCCAGGGTACTAAAGAGACCCAGTACTTC. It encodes CASSFSQGTKETQYF.

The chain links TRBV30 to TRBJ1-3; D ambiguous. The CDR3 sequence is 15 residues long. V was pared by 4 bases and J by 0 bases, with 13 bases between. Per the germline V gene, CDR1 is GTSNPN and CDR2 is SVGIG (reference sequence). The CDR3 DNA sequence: TGTGCCTGGACCCCTGGAGCGTTCTCTGGAAACACCATATATTTT. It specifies CAWTPGAFSGNTIYF.

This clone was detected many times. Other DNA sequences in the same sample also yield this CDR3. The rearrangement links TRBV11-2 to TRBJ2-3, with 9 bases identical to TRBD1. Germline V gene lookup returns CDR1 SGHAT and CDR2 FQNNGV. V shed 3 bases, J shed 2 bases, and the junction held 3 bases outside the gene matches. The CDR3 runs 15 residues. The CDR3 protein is CASSLGTGTTDTQYF. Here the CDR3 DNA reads TGTGCCAGCAGCTTGGGGACAGGGACCACAGATACGCAGTATTTT.

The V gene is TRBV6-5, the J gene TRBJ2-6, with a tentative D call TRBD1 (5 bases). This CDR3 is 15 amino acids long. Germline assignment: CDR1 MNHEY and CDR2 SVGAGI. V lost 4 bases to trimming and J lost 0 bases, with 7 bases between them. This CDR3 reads CASSWGLSGANVLTF. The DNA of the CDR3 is TGTGCCAGCAGTTGGGGCCTCTCTGGGGCCAACGTCCTGACTTTC.

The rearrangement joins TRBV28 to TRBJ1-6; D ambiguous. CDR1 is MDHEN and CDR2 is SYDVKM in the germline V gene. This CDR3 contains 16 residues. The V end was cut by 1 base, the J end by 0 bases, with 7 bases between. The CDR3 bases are TGTGCCAGCAGTTTATTGGGGAGCTCCTATAATTCACCCCTCCACTTT. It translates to CASSLLGSSYNSPLHF.